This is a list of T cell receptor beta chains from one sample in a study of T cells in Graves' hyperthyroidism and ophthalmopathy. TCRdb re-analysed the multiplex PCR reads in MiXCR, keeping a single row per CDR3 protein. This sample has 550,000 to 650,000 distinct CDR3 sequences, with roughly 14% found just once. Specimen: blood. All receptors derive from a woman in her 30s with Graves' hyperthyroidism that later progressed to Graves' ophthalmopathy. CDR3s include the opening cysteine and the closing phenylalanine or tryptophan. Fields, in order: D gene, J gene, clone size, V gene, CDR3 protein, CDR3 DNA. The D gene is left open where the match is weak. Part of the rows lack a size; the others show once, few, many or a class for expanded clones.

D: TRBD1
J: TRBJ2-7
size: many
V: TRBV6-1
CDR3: CASRDRGAYEQYF
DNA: TGTGCCAGCAGGGACAGGGGAGCCTACGAGCAGTACTTC

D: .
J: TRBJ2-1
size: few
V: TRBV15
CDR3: CATGAASVPLNNEQFF
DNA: TGTGCCACCGGGGCCGCTAGCGTACCTTTGAACAATGAGCAGTTCTTC

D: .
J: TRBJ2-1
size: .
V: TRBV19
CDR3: CASTINGNEQFF
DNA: TGTGCCAGTACAATTAACGGGAATGAGCAGTTCTTC

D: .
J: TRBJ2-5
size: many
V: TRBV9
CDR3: CASSVAQGWGETQYF
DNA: TGTGCCAGCAGCGTAGCACAGGGCTGGGGAGAGACCCAGTACTTC

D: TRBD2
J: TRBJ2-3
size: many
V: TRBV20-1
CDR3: CSFPPGLARTDTQYF
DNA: TGCAGTTTTCCCCCGGGACTAGCGCGCACAGATACGCAGTATTTT

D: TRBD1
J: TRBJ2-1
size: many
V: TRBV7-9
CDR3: CASSLGTGSDEQFF
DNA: TGTGCCAGCAGCTTAGGGACAGGGTCCGATGAGCAGTTCTTC

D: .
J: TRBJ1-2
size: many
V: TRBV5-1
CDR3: CASSLEGGKYGYTF
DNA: TGCGCCAGCAGCTTGGAAGGGGGGAAATATGGCTACACCTTC

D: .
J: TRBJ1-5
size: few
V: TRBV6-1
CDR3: CASDELGGWSNQPQHF
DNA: TGTGCCAGCGATGAGTTGGGGGGCTGGAGCAATCAGCCCCAGCATTTT

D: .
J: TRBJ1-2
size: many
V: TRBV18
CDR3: CASSSQDKHGYTF
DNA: TGTGCCAGCTCATCCCAGGACAAGCATGGCTACACCTTC

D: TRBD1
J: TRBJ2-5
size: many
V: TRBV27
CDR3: CASSPAAGDSHWTQYF
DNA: TGTGCCAGCAGTCCAGCTGCCGGGGACAGCCACTGGACCCAGTACTTC

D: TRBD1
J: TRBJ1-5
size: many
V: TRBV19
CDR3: CASSGPRGNQPQHF
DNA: TGTGCCAGTAGTGGTCCCAGGGGGAATCAGCCCCAGCATTTT

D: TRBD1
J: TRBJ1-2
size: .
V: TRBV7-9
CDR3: CASSPPQGVRGYTF
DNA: TGTGCCAGCAGCCCCCCACAGGGGGTCCGTGGCTACACCTTC

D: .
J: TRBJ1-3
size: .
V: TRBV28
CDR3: CASTLEADTIYF
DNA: TGTGCCAGCACCCTTGAGGCGGACACCATATATTTT

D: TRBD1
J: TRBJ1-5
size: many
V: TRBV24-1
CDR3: CATSGQGASQPQHF
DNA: TGTGCCACCAGTGGGCAGGGGGCTAGTCAGCCCCAGCATTTT

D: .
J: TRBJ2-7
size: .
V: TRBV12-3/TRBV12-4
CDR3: CASSLAGLATSYEQYF
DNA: TGTGCCAGCAGTTTAGCTGGGCTAGCGACTTCCTACGAGCAGTACTTC

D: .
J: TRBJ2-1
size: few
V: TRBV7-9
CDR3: CASSVDRWGGQFF
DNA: TGTGCCAGCAGCGTCGACAGGTGGGGGGGGCAGTTCTTC

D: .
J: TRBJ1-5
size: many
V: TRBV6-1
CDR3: CASSELQGFGNQPQHF
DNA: TGTGCCAGCAGTGAACTCCAGGGCTTTGGCAATCAGCCCCAGCATTTT

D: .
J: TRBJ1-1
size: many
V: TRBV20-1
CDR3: CSASIDTEAFF
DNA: TGCAGTGCTAGTATTGACACTGAAGCTTTCTTT

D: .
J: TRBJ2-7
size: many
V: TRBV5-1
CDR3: CASSLGLGGGSYEQYF
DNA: TGCGCCAGCAGCTTGGGCCTGGGAGGAGGTTCCTACGAGCAGTACTTC

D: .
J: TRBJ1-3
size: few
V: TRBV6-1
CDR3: CASREEWNTIYF
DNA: TGTGCCAGCAGGGAGGAGTGGAACACCATATATTTT

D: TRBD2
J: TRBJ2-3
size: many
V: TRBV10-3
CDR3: CAITPSGGTDTQYF
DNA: TGTGCCATCACCCCTAGCGGGGGCACAGATACGCAGTATTTT

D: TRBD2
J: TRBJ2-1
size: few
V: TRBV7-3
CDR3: CASSLSAASGYNEQFF
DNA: TGTGCCAGCAGCTTAAGCGCGGCTAGCGGTTACAATGAGCAGTTCTTC

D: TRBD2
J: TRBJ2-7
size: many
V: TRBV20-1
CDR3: CSASGTSAFSYEQYF
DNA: TGCAGTGCTAGCGGGACTAGCGCCTTTAGCTACGAGCAGTACTTC

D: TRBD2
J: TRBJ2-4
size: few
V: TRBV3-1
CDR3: CASSHSGGSRGNIQYF
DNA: TGTGCCAGCAGCCACTCGGGGGGGTCGAGGGGAAACATTCAGTACTTC

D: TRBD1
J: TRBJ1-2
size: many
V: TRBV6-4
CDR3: CASSKGTGGAHGYTF
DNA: TGTGCCAGCAGTAAAGGGACAGGGGGCGCGCATGGCTACACCTTC

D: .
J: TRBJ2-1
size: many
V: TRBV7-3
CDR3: CASSLQGYPYNEQFF
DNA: TGTGCCAGCAGCTTACAAGGCTACCCTTACAATGAGCAGTTCTTC